Shown below are 13 T cell receptor beta chains from a single sample sequenced in a study of cytomegalovirus exposure and HLA in healthy donors. The data were produced by immunoSEQ multiplex PCR, yet TCRdb's version contains in-frame clones alone and is incomplete. The sample holds approximately 280,000 clones, roughly 90% seen once. The sequencing input was PBMCs. The source is a woman aged 18-29 years in good health and CMV-seronegative.

The gene calls are TRBV30 and TRBJ2-7, with D possibly TRBD2 on 6 matching bases. V was shortened by 4 bases and J by 2 bases, with 30 bases between the two germline ends. The CDR3 extends over 19 amino acids. CDR1 is GTSNPN, CDR2 SVGIG, per germline (reference sequence). The CDR3 coding sequence is TGTGCCTGGACCTCACCGGGTGGGGCTAGCGCAGCTCAAACCTACGAGCAGTACTTC. Translating gives CAWTSPGGASAAQTYEQYF.

This chain joins TRBV19 and TRBJ2-7, with 7 bases aligning to TRBD2. Losses at the gene ends were 6 bases for V and 6 bases for J; bases not matched to a gene: 23. Per germline, CDR1 LNHDA and CDR2 SQIVND (reference sequence). CDR3 length: 18 amino acids. The chain's CDR3 is CASRPGPLRGSRKGEQYF. The DNA of the CDR3 is TGTGCCAGTAGACCAGGTCCTCTCCGCGGGAGTAGGAAAGGCGAGCAGTACTTC.

This clone was observed a few times. CDR3 protein: CASSFQGQGSYEQYF. The DNA of the CDR3 is TGTGCCAGCAGTTTCCAGGGACAGGGTAGCTACGAGCAGTACTTC. The chain joins TRBV5-4 to TRBJ2-7, with 9 nucleotides matching TRBD1. The germline gives CDR1 SGHNT, CDR2 YYREEE (reference sequence). This CDR3 has 15 residues. J lost 3 bases, V lost 5 bases, and 9 bases had no gene match. Supplemented by reference TRBV5-4 and TRBJ2-7, the full variable domain reads ETGVTQSPTHLIKTRGQQVTLRCSSQSGHNTVSWYQQALGQGPQFIFQYYREEENGRGNFPPRFSGLQFPNYSSELNVNALELDDSALYLCASSFQGQGSYEQYFGPGTRLTVT.

The chain links TRBV28 to TRBJ1-2; D gene ambiguous. Looked up from germline, CDR1 is MDHEN and CDR2 is SYDVKM. V was shortened by 5 bases and J by 4 bases, with 8 bases between the two germline ends. This CDR3 contains 12 residues. The CDR3 nucleotides are TGTGCCAGCAGTAGTGGCCGCTATGGCTACACCTTC. Translating gives CASSSGRYGYTF.

CDR3 amino acids: CASSVDGGLGVPQHF. The CDR3 DNA follows: TGTGCCAGCAGCGTCGATGGGGGCCTGGGGGTGCCCCAGCATTTT. The chain joins TRBV2 to TRBJ1-5, with a possible D match to TRBD1 (6 bases). The CDR3 runs to 15 residues. V shed 6 bases and J shed 9 bases, with 21 bases lying between them. Germline V CDR1 and CDR2: SNHLY, FYNNEI.

The J gene is TRBJ2-5, the V gene TRBV9; D might be TRBD2 (7 bases). Germline values: CDR1 SGDLS, CDR2 YYNGEE. Trimming shortened V by 4 bases and J by 4 bases, and 20 bases separated the two germline ends. This CDR3 has 16 amino acids. CDR3 DNA: TGTGCCAGCAGCCCCTCAAGGGGGGGGCGGCGAGAGACCCAGTACTTC. It codes for CASSPSRGGRRETQYF. The full variable domain, its missing parts supplied by reference TRBV9 and TRBJ2-5, is DSGVTQTPKHLITATGQRVTLRCSPRSGDLSVYWYQQSLDQGLQFLIQYYNGEERAKGNILERFSAQQFPDLHSELNLSSLELGDSALYFCASSPSRGGRRETQYFGPGTRLLVL.

The chain joins TRBV4-1 to TRBJ2-1; perhaps TRBD2 as D (5 bases). CDR1 and CDR2 (germline): MGHRA, YSYEKL. Between the trimmed V and J ends, which lost 4 bases and 6 bases, there was a span of 13 bases. The CDR3 has 14 residues. CDR3 coding DNA: TGCGCCAGCAGCCCTTCGGACGGAGGCAATGAGCAGTTCTTC. As protein: CASSPSDGGNEQFF.

This clone came up once. The J gene is TRBJ2-1, the V gene TRBV18; 8 positions match TRBD2. Trimming took 1 base from V and 5 from J; bases not matched to a gene: 10. From germline, CDR1 is KGHSH and CDR2 LQKENI. This CDR3 is built from 17 residues. In nucleotides, the CDR3 is TGTGCCAGCTCACCACGGCCCCAAGCGGGAGCCCACAATGAGCAGTTCTTC. Its protein is CASSPRPQAGAHNEQFF.

The chain employs TRBV6-1 and TRBJ1-6; 9 bases are a match to TRBD1. The CDR3 totals 15 residues. Losses at the gene ends were 6 bases for V and 5 bases for J; bases not matched to a gene: 5. Germline values: CDR1 MNHNS, CDR2 SASEGT. The CDR3 is CASRHRGQDNSPLHF. The CDR3 coding sequence is TGTGCCAGCAGGCACAGGGGGCAGGATAATTCACCCCTCCACTTT.

J is TRBJ2-2 and V is TRBV5-6; D remains ambiguous. This CDR3 is built from 13 residues. The germline V gene encodes CDR1 SGHDT and CDR2 YYEEEE. V dropped 3 bases and J dropped 7 bases, with 10 bases sitting between them. CDR3 coding DNA: TGTGCCAGCAGCTACCCGGCGGACGGGGAGCTGTTTTTT. Residues: CASSYPADGELFF.

This chain connects TRBV7-2 to TRBJ2-1; D perhaps matches TRBD2 (6 bases). The CDR3 runs to 15 residues. V lost 1 base and J lost 7, with 14 bases in between. Germline-derived CDR1 and CDR2 are SGHTA and FQGNSA. The CDR3 DNA reads as TGTGCCAGCAGCTTAGGGCGGGGAGGTGGGAATGAGCAGTTCTTC. As protein: CASSLGRGGGNEQFF.

The DNA of the CDR3 is TGTGCCAGCAGCGCCGGGACATTTACCTACGAGCAGTACTTC. The encoded protein is CASSAGTFTYEQYF. This chain joins TRBV9 and TRBJ2-7, with D possibly matching TRBD1 (6 bases). V was trimmed by 3 bases and J by 2 bases, leaving 12 bases between them. The CDR3 sequence is 14 residues long. CDR1 is SGDLS, CDR2 YYNGEE, per germline.

The chain employs TRBV2 and TRBJ2-5; TRBD1 is a possible D gene (5 bases). Trimming removed 6 bases from V and 1 base from J, with 12 bases in between. CDR3 length: 14 residues. CDR1 is SNHLY, CDR2 FYNNEI, per germline. CDR3 DNA: TGTGCCAGCAGAGACGATGGGGCCCAAGAGACCCAGTACTTC. It translates to CASRDDGAQETQYF.